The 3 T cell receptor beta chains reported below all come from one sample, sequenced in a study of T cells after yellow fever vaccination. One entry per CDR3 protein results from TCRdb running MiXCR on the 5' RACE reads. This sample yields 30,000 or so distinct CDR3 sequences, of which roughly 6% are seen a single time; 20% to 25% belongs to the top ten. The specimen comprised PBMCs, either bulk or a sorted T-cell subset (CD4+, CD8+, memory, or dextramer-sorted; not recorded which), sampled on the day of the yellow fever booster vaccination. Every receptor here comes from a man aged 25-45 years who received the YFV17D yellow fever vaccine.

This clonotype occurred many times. CDR3 loop: CASSDRAHEQYF. CDR3 nucleotides: TGTGCCAGCAGCGACAGGGCCCACGAGCAGTACTTC. The chain is built from TRBV7-2 and TRBJ2-7, with 7 bases aligning to TRBD1. Trimming cost V 5 bases and J 5 bases; bases outside gene matches: 3. The germline gives CDR1 SGHTA, CDR2 FQGNSA. The CDR3 totals 12 residues. Complete variable domain (other parts from reference TRBV7-2 and TRBJ2-7): GAGVSQSPSNKVTEKGKDVELRCDPISGHTALYWYRQSLGQGLEFLIYFQGNSAPDKSGLPSDRFSAERTGGSVSTLTIQRTQQEDSAVYLCASSDRAHEQYFGPGTRLTVT.

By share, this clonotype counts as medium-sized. CDR3 DNA sequence: TGCGCCAGCAGCCTACAGGGAATGAACACTGAAGCTTTCTTT. Its protein product is CASSLQGMNTEAFF. The chain is built from TRBV5-1 and TRBJ1-1, with D perhaps matching TRBD1 (6 bases). Trimming took off 4 bases at V and 0 bases at J, with 10 bases between the two ends. CDR1 and CDR2 from the germline V gene are SGHRS and YFSETQ. This CDR3 has 14 residues. Full variable domain (remainder filled in from reference TRBV5-1 and TRBJ1-1): KAGVTQTPRYLIKTRGQQVTLSCSPISGHRSVSWYQQTPGQGLQFLFEYFSETQRNKGNFPGRFSGRQFSNSRSEMNVSTLELGDSALYLCASSLQGMNTEAFFGQGTRLTVV.

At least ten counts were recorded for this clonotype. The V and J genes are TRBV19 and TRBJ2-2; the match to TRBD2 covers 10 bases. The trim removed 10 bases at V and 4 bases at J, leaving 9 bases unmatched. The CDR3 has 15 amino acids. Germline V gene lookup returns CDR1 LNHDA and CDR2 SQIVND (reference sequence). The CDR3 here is CATASGSLLTGELFF. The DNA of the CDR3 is TGTGCCACCGCTAGCGGGAGCCTCCTCACCGGGGAGCTGTTTTTT.